The source of this TCR beta chain is a study of molecular identifiers for immune sequencing clone quantification. Study information: The replicate experiment used RNA from roughly 20,000 or 100,000 naive CD8 cells. This RNA was split into five aliquots, and four of them were sequenced. Notes on the study in general: Spiked TCR RNA from one Jurkat cell reportedly showed up when mixed among one million naive cells.

Generation of bulk TCR libraries relied on previously described methods and listed TCR primers. TCRdb ran MiXCR on the PCR reads and lists one entry per CDR3 protein. The profile shows hundreds of thousands of distinct CDR3 sequences, around 25% of them singletons. Naive CD8 libraries were made from around 18,000 to 910,000 sorted cells, and they used 10%, 30% or 50% RNA. Comments on this clonotype: Antigen unknown.

Germline lookup yields CDR1 SGHDT and CDR2 YYEEEE. Between the trimmed V and J ends, which lost 1 base and 2 bases, there was a span of 10 bases. This CDR3 has 14 amino acids. This receptor was taken from a human donor in good health. Some libraries in this study had Jurkat cell RNA spiked in. Material for sequencing was naive CD8+ T cells from blood, with Jurkat cell RNA spiked in. As to subset: FACS-sorted CD8+CD4-CCR7+CD45RA+ naive T cells. V gene TRBV5-6 combines with J gene TRBJ2-7; D unresolved. The CDR3 DNA reads TGTGCCAGCAGCTTGAACAATGGGGCCTACGAGCAGTACTTC. Translating gives CASSLNNGAYEQYF.